The clone carrying this T cell receptor (beta chain) was detected many times. Unmatched junction bases numbered 7, after V lost 6 bases and J lost 1 base. CDR3 length: 15 residues. Germline V gene sequence: CDR1 LGHNA, CDR2 YSLEER. This entry belongs to a study of CD8 T cells in ankylosing spondylitis. A single record per CDR3 protein comes from TCRdb applying MiXCR to the 5' RACE reads. The table includes 85,000 to 100,000 distinct CDR3 sequences, roughly 8.3% detected once. This sequence originates from a male donor with ankylosing spondylitis or in good health (not recorded which). Sequencing was performed on blood, either unsorted or a sorted T cell fraction (not recorded which). J is TRBJ1-1 and V is TRBV4-3, with TRBD1 identical over 8 bases. The DNA of the CDR3 is TGCGCCAGCAGGCGGGGGGGGACAGGGAACACTGAAGCTTTCTTT. Translation gives CASRRGGTGNTEAFF.